Below are 23 T cell receptor beta chains sequenced from a single sample in a study of cytomegalovirus exposure and HLA in healthy donors. PCR primers comprised 60 Vbeta and 13 Jbeta primers. Profiled with immunoSEQ multiplex PCR; TCRdb holds only in-frame clones, not every one. The sample contains some 140,000 clones, approximately 61% of which appear only once. The specimen sequenced was PBMCs. Receptors originate from a woman in her 40s in good health and CMV-seronegative.

CDR3 region: CAWSAPGAGGAYGYTF. DNA of the CDR3: TGTGCCTGGAGTGCCCCAGGCGCAGGGGGCGCTTACGGCTACACCTTC. This sequence joins TRBV30 and TRBJ1-2; 8 nucleotides match TRBD1. The V gene's germline CDR1 is GTSNPN and CDR2 SVGIG (reference sequence). Trimming cost V 1 base and J 8 bases; bases outside gene matches: 15. The CDR3 consists of 16 residues.

The V call is TRBV6-5, the J call TRBJ1-5, with D hard to call. V lost 8 bases and J 7 bases, leaving 3 bases between the germline ends. This CDR3 spans 9 amino acids. The germline V gene encodes CDR1 MNHEY and CDR2 SVGAGI. The CDR3 here is CASGQPQHF. In DNA form, the CDR3 reads TGTGCCAGCGGCCAGCCCCAGCATTTT.

This chain joins TRBV5-1 and TRBJ2-2; no firm D call. The V end lost 5 bases, the J end lost 2 bases, and 19 bases lay between the germline ends. The CDR3 spans 17 residues. Germline loops: CDR1 SGHRS, CDR2 YFSETQ. The chain's CDR3 is CASSRSPTPTNTGELFF. Here the CDR3 DNA reads TGCGCCAGCAGTCGCTCTCCGACTCCGACTAACACCGGGGAGCTGTTTTTT.

V usage is TRBV30 and J usage is TRBJ1-2; a weak D match, TRBD1 (5 bases). In germline, CDR1 is GTSNPN, CDR2 SVGIG (reference sequence). The CDR3 covers 12 residues. V was pared by 5 bases and J by 4 bases, with 11 bases between. The CDR3, as DNA: TGTGCCTGGGGCTCAGGGCGCTATGGCTACACCTTC. Translated, it gives CAWGSGRYGYTF.

The chain combines TRBV6-6 with TRBJ1-1; 8 bases are shared with TRBD1. This CDR3 comprises 14 residues. The V segment lost 7 bases and the J segment 7 bases; nucleotides outside the gene matches: 11. Germline V lookup: CDR1 MNHNY, CDR2 SVGAGI (reference sequence). CDR3 loop: CASTLTGGVFEAFF. The DNA of the CDR3 is TGTGCCAGCACTTTAACAGGGGGGGTGTTTGAAGCTTTCTTT.

In its sample, this clone was seen a few times. The V and J genes are TRBV5-1 and TRBJ1-2, with 11 bases identical to TRBD1. Germline V gives CDR1 SGHRS, CDR2 YFSETQ. The trim removed 0 bases at V and 2 bases at J, leaving 0 bases unmatched. This CDR3 spans 15 amino acids. The CDR3 loop reads CASSLGTGGNYGYTF. In DNA form, the CDR3 reads TGCGCCAGCAGCTTGGGGACAGGGGGCAACTATGGCTACACCTTC. Looking up the rest from reference TRBV5-1 and TRBJ1-2 gives the full variable domain: KAGVTQTPRYLIKTRGQQVTLSCSPISGHRSVSWYQQTPGQGLQFLFEYFSETQRNKGNFPGRFSGRQFSNSRSEMNVSTLELGDSALYLCASSLGTGGNYGYTFGSGTRLTVV.

This chain connects TRBV27 to TRBJ1-6, with TRBD1 matching 8 bases. CDR3 length equals 16 residues. Germline CDR1 MNHEY, CDR2 SMNVEV (reference sequence). V gave up 6 bases and J gave up 1 base; unmatched junction bases: 5. The CDR3 region is CASRLQGVSYNSPLHF. The CDR3 coding sequence is TGTGCCAGCAGGTTACAGGGGGTATCCTATAATTCACCCCTCCACTTT.

CDR3 in DNA: TGTGCCAGTAGTATATCCCCAGGAGGTCCGTATGGCTACACCTTC. It specifies CASSISPGGPYGYTF. The chain joins TRBV19 to TRBJ1-2; D is uncertain. Germline CDR1 reads LNHDA; CDR2 reads SQIVND (reference sequence). There are 15 residues in the CDR3. With 2 bases removed from V and 5 bases from J, the gap between germline ends came to 15 bases. Variable domain in full (rest from reference TRBV19 and TRBJ1-2): DGGITQSPKYLFRKEGQNVTLSCEQNLNHDAMYWYRQDPGQGLRLIYYSQIVNDFQKGDIAEGYSVSREKKESFPLTVTSAQKNPTAFYLCASSISPGGPYGYTFGSGTRLTVV.

This chain connects TRBV28 to TRBJ1-4, with D perhaps TRBD1 (5 bases). Trimming removed 2 bases at V and 4 bases at J, with 11 bases between. The germline gives CDR1 MDHEN, CDR2 SYDVKM. The CDR3 contains 15 residues. CDR3 sequence: CASSLMMGLNEKLFF. DNA of the CDR3: TGTGCCAGCAGTTTAATGATGGGGCTTAATGAAAAACTGTTTTTT.

The genes are TRBV25-1 and TRBJ1-4, with D maybe TRBD1 (6 bases). V was trimmed by 6 bases and J by 5 bases, leaving 25 bases between them. The CDR3 runs to 18 residues. CDR1 is MGHDK and CDR2 is SYGVNS in the germline V gene. This CDR3 is CASRAAHWGGLTNEKLFF. CDR3 DNA sequence: TGTGCCAGCAGGGCCGCACATTGGGGGGGCCTAACGAATGAAAAACTGTTTTTT.

The gene calls are TRBV28 and TRBJ2-7, with 9 bases fitting TRBD1. After removal of 5 bases from V and 4 bases from J, the junction contained 9 bases not matched to a gene. The germline V gene encodes CDR1 MDHEN and CDR2 SYDVKM. There are 15 residues in the CDR3. CDR3 loop: CASSPRQGEGYEQYF. CDR3 nucleotide sequence: TGTGCCAGCAGTCCCAGACAGGGGGAAGGGTACGAGCAGTACTTC.

This clone was detected only once. This chain uses TRBV2 with TRBJ2-1, with D perhaps TRBD2 (6 bases). Trimming shortened V by 6 bases and J by 0 bases, and 15 bases separated the two germline ends. CDR3 length: 16 amino acids. Germline CDR1 is SNHLY and CDR2 is FYNNEI. The CDR3 nucleotides read TGTGCCAGCAGCGGGCTAGCGCCCCGCTCCTACAATGAGCAGTTCTTC. This encodes CASSGLAPRSYNEQFF.

The chain recombines TRBV6-5 with TRBJ1-6, with D uncertain. The V and J ends lost 6 bases and 0 bases respectively, with 9 bases between them. Germline V gene lookup returns CDR1 MNHEY and CDR2 SVGAGI. This CDR3 has 15 residues. In nucleotides, the CDR3 is TGTGCCAGCAGGGAGGGTTACTCCTATAATTCACCCCTCCACTTT. It specifies CASREGYSYNSPLHF.

This clone has only a few counts. The rearrangement joins TRBV19 to TRBJ1-5; 9 bases fit TRBD1. Germline loops: CDR1 LNHDA, CDR2 SQIVND (reference sequence). Losses at the gene ends were 3 bases for V and 4 bases for J; bases not matched to a gene: 4. CDR3 length: 15 amino acids. The CDR3 is CASSILGQGNQPQHF. CDR3 DNA sequence: TGTGCCAGTAGTATTCTGGGACAGGGTAATCAGCCCCAGCATTTT.

V usage is TRBV19 and J usage is TRBJ1-2, with a weak D call TRBD1 (6 bases). Trimming cost V 7 bases and J 4 bases, with 13 bases left between them. The CDR3 runs 13 residues. CDR1 is LNHDA, CDR2 SQIVND, per germline (reference sequence). Written as DNA, the CDR3 is TGTGCCAGTACTATGGGCAGGGGCTATGGCTACACCTTC. It specifies CASTMGRGYGYTF. The full variable domain, in which reference TRBV19 and TRBJ1-2 provide the parts outside the CDR3, is DGGITQSPKYLFRKEGQNVTLSCEQNLNHDAMYWYRQDPGQGLRLIYYSQIVNDFQKGDIAEGYSVSREKKESFPLTVTSAQKNPTAFYLCASTMGRGYGYTFGSGTRLTVV.

V and J are TRBV4-2 and TRBJ2-6; TRBD1 aligns across 7 bases. V trimming: 4 bases; J trimming: 4 bases; junction bases outside the gene matches: 10. The CDR3 is 17 residues long. The V gene's germline CDR1 is LGHNA and CDR2 YNFKEQ. CDR3 nucleotide sequence: TGTGCCAGCAGCCGATCCGAGGGGGCGCGCGGGGCCAACGTCCTGACTTTC. This encodes CASSRSEGARGANVLTF.

This clone came up once. The chain uses TRBV27 and TRBJ2-1, with 10 bases lining up with TRBD2. J gave up 4 bases and V 5 bases, and 2 bases lay outside the gene matches. The germline V gene encodes CDR1 MNHEY and CDR2 SMNVEV (reference sequence). This CDR3 has 14 amino acids. In nucleotides, the CDR3 is TGTGCCAGCAGTCGGACTAGCGGATACAATGAGCAGTTCTTC. Protein: CASSRTSGYNEQFF.

The chain combines TRBV28 with TRBJ1-2, with D possibly being TRBD1 (6 bases). V was trimmed by 5 bases and J by 4 bases, leaving 11 bases between them. Germline values: CDR1 MDHEN, CDR2 SYDVKM. The CDR3 is made up of 13 amino acids. The CDR3 sequence is CASSRTEIYGYTF. Here the CDR3 DNA reads TGTGCCAGCAGTCGGACAGAAATCTATGGCTACACCTTC.

The chain recombines TRBV28 with TRBJ1-5; D unresolved. CDR3 length: 12 amino acids. Trimming left V 11 bases short and J 3 bases short, with 11 bases between. Germline CDR1 reads MDHEN; CDR2 reads SYDVKM. The CDR3 loop reads CASRGVNQPQHF. The CDR3 DNA reads as TGTGCCTCCCGGGGAGTCAATCAGCCCCAGCATTTT.

This chain connects TRBV7-2 to TRBJ1-2, with TRBD1 identical over 10 bases. Looked up from germline, CDR1 is SGHTA and CDR2 is FQGNSA. V gave up 2 bases and J gave up 5 bases; unmatched junction bases: 5. This CDR3 region has 15 residues. Here the CDR3 DNA reads TGTGCCAGCAGCTTATTCGGGACAGGGGCATATGGCTACACCTTC. It encodes CASSLFGTGAYGYTF.

The rearrangement joins TRBV7-2 to TRBJ1-2, with D maybe TRBD1 (5 bases). Germline CDR1 reads SGHTA; CDR2 reads FQGNSA. This CDR3 has 17 residues. The V gene lost 5 bases and the J gene lost 1 base, with 20 bases spanning the gap. CDR3 region: CASSVNRQGPINYGYTF. CDR3 in DNA: TGTGCCAGCAGCGTGAACAGGCAGGGCCCGATTAACTATGGCTACACCTTC. Full variable domain (remainder filled in from reference TRBV7-2 and TRBJ1-2): GAGVSQSPSNKVTEKGKDVELRCDPISGHTALYWYRQSLGQGLEFLIYFQGNSAPDKSGLPSDRFSAERTGGSVSTLTIQRTQQEDSAVYLCASSVNRQGPINYGYTFGSGTRLTVV.

This chain links TRBV5-1 with TRBJ1-1, with 10 bases matching TRBD1. The CDR3 is 15 amino acids. The J segment lost 5 bases and the V segment lost 3 bases, leaving 7 bases of the junction unmatched. Germline lookup yields CDR1 SGHRS and CDR2 YFSETQ. CDR3 in amino acids: CASSSPDRGATEAFF. CDR3 coding DNA: TGCGCCAGCAGCTCACCGGACAGGGGGGCGACTGAAGCTTTCTTT.

This clone has more than one count but fewer than ten. The chain carries TRBV4-1 and TRBJ1-5; D is unclear. Per germline, CDR1 MGHRA and CDR2 YSYEKL. The CDR3 extends over 13 amino acids. Between the trimmed V and J ends, which lost 1 base and 9 bases, there was a span of 10 bases. CDR3 DNA: TGCGCCAGCAGCCAAGCCCTCGTCTCGCCCCAGCATTTT. It translates to CASSQALVSPQHF.